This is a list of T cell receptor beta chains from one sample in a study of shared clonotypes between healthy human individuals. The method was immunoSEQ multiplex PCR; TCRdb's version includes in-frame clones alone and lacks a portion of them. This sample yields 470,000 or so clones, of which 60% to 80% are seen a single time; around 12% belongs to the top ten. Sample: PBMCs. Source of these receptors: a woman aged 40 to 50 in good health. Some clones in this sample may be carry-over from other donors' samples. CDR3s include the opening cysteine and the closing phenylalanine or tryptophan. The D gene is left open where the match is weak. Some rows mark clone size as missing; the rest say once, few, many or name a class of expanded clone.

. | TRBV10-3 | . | CAISETSPDSGNTIYF
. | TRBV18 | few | CASSPGMADTQYF
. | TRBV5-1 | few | CASSLEGGASSGNTIYF
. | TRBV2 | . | CASRARESTDTQYF
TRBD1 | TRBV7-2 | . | CASSSNRGSYNEQFF
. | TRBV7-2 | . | CASSLVHGASEQFF
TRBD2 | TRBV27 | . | CASKLLTSGLKETQYF
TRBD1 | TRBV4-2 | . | CASSQEGAGGPDTQYF
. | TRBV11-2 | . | CASSIRTANQETQYF
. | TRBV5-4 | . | CASSLHTGQETQYF
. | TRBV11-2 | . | CASSSDGTGELFF
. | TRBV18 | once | CASSPPLGTNTEAFF
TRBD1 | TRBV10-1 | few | CASSGDRVNEKLFF
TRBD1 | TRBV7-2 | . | CASSLGERQGANEQFF
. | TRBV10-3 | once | CAISAGRGDQETQYF
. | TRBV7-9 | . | CASSLVPQKETQYF
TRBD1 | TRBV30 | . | CAWSHTGTGSYEQYF
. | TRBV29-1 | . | CSVEVFQGDTEAFF